What follows are 27 T cell receptor beta chains derived from one specimen sequenced in a study of human T cells and chemical hapten exposure. The time point here: patch test 3, about 24 weeks after DPC sensitization. Treatment in this sample: therapeutic diphenylcyclopropenone sensitization with weekly scalp DPC. In TCRdb, the RACE reads were re-called with MiXCR into one record per CDR3 protein. The sample shows roughly 100,000 distinct CDR3 sequences, under 40% of them seen only once. Sequenced material: whole blood, taken in connection with sensitization to the hapten diphenylcyclopropenone (DPC). The source of these receptors is a middle-aged man with alopecia areata. Some clones in this sample may be carry-over from other donors' samples.

This chain uses TRBV20-1 with TRBJ1-1, with TRBD1 matching over 7 bases. CDR3 size: 14 residues. Germline values: CDR1 DFQATT, CDR2 SNEGSKA (reference sequence). Unmatched junction bases numbered 7, after V lost 4 bases and J lost 2 bases. The CDR3 spells CSAKWDRYNTEAFF. Here the CDR3 DNA reads TGCAGTGCTAAATGGGACAGATATAACACTGAAGCTTTCTTT.

This clonotype was counted a few times. This chain links TRBV6-5 with TRBJ2-3, with D unclear. The CDR3 extends over 16 amino acids. Germline V gene lookup returns CDR1 MNHEY and CDR2 SVGAGI. The V end lost 2 bases, the J end lost 0 bases, and 12 bases lay between the germline ends. CDR3 protein: CASSYGGPASTDTQYF. The CDR3 DNA is TGTGCCAGCAGTTACGGCGGTCCGGCTAGCACAGATACGCAGTATTTT.

J is TRBJ2-3 and V is TRBV3-1, with D perhaps matching TRBD2 (6 bases). This CDR3 region has 16 residues. The germline V gene has CDR1 LGHDT and CDR2 YNNKEL (reference sequence). The V and J ends lost 0 bases and 0 bases respectively, with 10 bases between them. The CDR3 here is CASSQDGAGSTDTQYF. CDR3 coding DNA: TGTGCCAGCAGCCAAGATGGGGCGGGAAGCACAGATACGCAGTATTTT.

The V and J genes are TRBV27 and TRBJ2-2; D is unclear. The CDR3 is 14 amino acids. Trimming removed 3 bases from V and 2 bases from J, with 7 bases in between. CDR1 and CDR2 from the germline V gene are MNHEY and SMNVEV (reference sequence). CDR3 in DNA: TGTGCCAGCAGTTTCTGGGGAAACACCGGGGAGCTGTTTTTT. This codes for CASSFWGNTGELFF.

The V and J genes are TRBV3-1 and TRBJ1-1; D unclear. This CDR3 is 14 amino acids long. The germline V gene encodes CDR1 LGHDT and CDR2 YNNKEL (reference sequence). Trimming removed 0 bases from V and 0 bases from J, with 5 bases in between. DNA of the CDR3: TGTGCCAGCAGCCAAGATGCACTGAACACTGAAGCTTTCTTT. Translation: CASSQDALNTEAFF.

In this sample, this clonotype turned up a few times. The genes are TRBV5-4 and TRBJ2-3; the D gene is possibly TRBD2 (5 bases). V lost 3 bases, J lost 3 bases, and 17 bases lay in between. The V gene's germline CDR1 is SGHNT and CDR2 YYREEE (reference sequence). The CDR3 is made up of 16 amino acids. The chain's CDR3 is CASSSDLGSWTDTQYF. The CDR3 DNA follows: TGTGCCAGCAGCTCTGATTTGGGGAGTTGGACAGATACGCAGTATTTT. The variable domain in full, with the rest retrieved from reference TRBV5-4 and TRBJ2-3, is ETGVTQSPTHLIKTRGQQVTLRCSSQSGHNTVSWYQQALGQGPQFIFQYYREEENGRGNFPPRFSGLQFPNYSSELNVNALELDDSALYLCASSSDLGSWTDTQYFGPGTRLTVL.

The chain employs TRBV10-3 and TRBJ2-6, with D possibly being TRBD1 (7 bases). Trimming shortened V by 6 bases and J by 4 bases, and 16 bases separated the two germline ends. Per germline, CDR1 ENHRY and CDR2 SYGVKD. The CDR3 extends over 16 amino acids. The CDR3 DNA reads as TGTGCCATCAGCAACCCACAGGGGAGGGGGGCCAACGTCCTGACTTTC. This gives the protein CAISNPQGRGANVLTF.

This clonotype was observed many times. V usage is TRBV6-6 and J usage is TRBJ2-3; D not certain. The V end was cut by 7 bases, the J end by 4 bases, with 6 bases between. The CDR3 loop spans 11 amino acids. Germline CDR1 reads MNHNY; CDR2 reads SVGAGI (reference sequence). CDR3 sequence reads: CASKGADTQYF. The CDR3 region has the DNA TGTGCCAGCAAAGGTGCAGATACGCAGTATTTT.

The rearrangement uses TRBV18 and TRBJ2-5; D is uncertain. The CDR3 extends over 13 amino acids. V dropped 3 bases and J dropped 5 bases, with 10 bases sitting between them. The germline V gene encodes CDR1 KGHSH and CDR2 LQKENI. CDR3 protein: CASSPIVGETQYF. CDR3 nucleotide sequence: TGTGCCAGCTCACCGATAGTAGGGGAGACCCAGTACTTC.

The J gene is TRBJ2-7, the V gene TRBV5-1; unclear D gene. The CDR3 is made up of 14 amino acids. V lost 0 bases and J 1 base, leaving 8 bases between the germline ends. Germline CDR1 SGHRS, CDR2 YFSETQ. Written as DNA, the CDR3 is TGCGCCAGCAGCTTGGATGCTTCGTCCTACGAGCAGTACGTC. Protein sequence: CASSLDASSYEQYV.

The CDR3 reads CASSIGPPSGVRGGEQFF. In DNA form, the CDR3 reads TGTGCCAGTAGTATAGGACCTCCCAGCGGAGTCCGGGGGGGTGAGCAGTTCTTC. The gene calls are TRBV19 and TRBJ2-1, with 8 bases identical to TRBD2. V lost 1 base, J lost 9 bases, and 17 bases stayed unmatched. The CDR3 is made up of 18 amino acids. Germline V lookup: CDR1 LNHDA, CDR2 SQIVND (reference sequence). The variable domain in full, completed from reference TRBV19 and TRBJ2-1, reads DGGITQSPKYLFRKEGQNVTLSCEQNLNHDAMYWYRQDPGQGLRLIYYSQIVNDFQKGDIAEGYSVSREKKESFPLTVTSAQKNPTAFYLCASSIGPPSGVRGGEQFFGPGTRLTVL.

This clonotype was recorded a few times. This chain joins TRBV28 and TRBJ2-3; 10 nucleotides agree with TRBD1. Germline V CDR1 and CDR2: MDHEN, SYDVKM. Trimming at V came to 6 bases and at J to 5 bases, leaving 5 bases not matched to a gene. This CDR3 region has 14 residues. CDR3 sequence reads: CASSGQGVGDTQYF. The CDR3 bases are TGTGCCAGCAGCGGACAGGGGGTTGGAGATACGCAGTATTTT.

This chain connects TRBV10-3 to TRBJ2-1; possible D gene TRBD2, 5 bases. The germline CDR1 and CDR2 sequences are ENHRY and SYGVKD. The V and J ends lost 3 bases and 9 bases respectively, with 6 bases between them. The CDR3 covers 11 residues. CDR3 coding DNA: TGTGCCATCAGTGAACTAGGTGAGCAGTTCTTC. Translated: CAISELGEQFF.

The chain carries TRBV6-6 and TRBJ2-1; D unclear. Germline V gene data show CDR1 as MNHNY and CDR2 as SVGAGI (reference sequence). The CDR3 is 16 residues long. With 5 bases removed from V and 5 bases from J, the gap between germline ends came to 19 bases. This CDR3 reads CASSGQSAGPNNEQFF. The CDR3 region has the DNA TGTGCCAGCAGTGGCCAAAGTGCCGGGCCCAACAATGAGCAGTTCTTC.

The chain recombines TRBV6-5 with TRBJ2-7; maybe TRBD1 (6 bases). The germline V gene has CDR1 MNHEY and CDR2 SVGAGI. The V gene lost 0 bases and the J gene lost 6 bases, with 15 bases spanning the gap. This CDR3 has 15 residues. CDR3 nucleotide sequence: TGTGCCAGCAGTTACTCTTGGGACACGGCGGCCGAGCAGTACTTC. As protein: CASSYSWDTAAEQYF.

This clonotype was counted only a few times. J is TRBJ2-3 and V is TRBV29-1; 10 bases fit TRBD2. This CDR3 has 16 amino acids. V shed 6 bases and J 2 bases; nucleotides not matched to a gene: 11. Germline CDR1 SQVTM, CDR2 ANQGSEA. CDR3 coding DNA: TGCAGCGTGGATGGAGCGGGAGGGCCCTTCACAGATACGCAGTATTTT. Translation: CSVDGAGGPFTDTQYF.

This clonotype turned up a few times. The chain joins TRBV20-1 to TRBJ2-3; no clear D gene. Germline V gene lookup returns CDR1 DFQATT and CDR2 SNEGSKA (reference sequence). Trimming removed 7 bases from V and 2 bases from J, with 13 bases in between. This CDR3 spans 13 amino acids. CDR3 in DNA: TGCAGTGTCAAAAAACAGTCCACAGATACGCAGTATTTT. Its protein product is CSVKKQSTDTQYF.

The rearrangement uses TRBV6-2 or TRBV6-3 and TRBJ2-5, with a weak D call TRBD1 (6 bases). The germline gives CDR1 MNHEY, CDR2 SVGEGT. The CDR3 has 15 residues. V gave up 3 bases and J gave up 6 bases, with 17 bases separating them. The CDR3 region is CASSYPWTVPKTQYF. As DNA, the CDR3 is TGTGCCAGCAGTTATCCGTGGACAGTCCCAAAGACCCAGTACTTC.

This clonotype has more than one count but fewer than ten. This sequence joins TRBV2 and TRBJ1-2; possible D gene TRBD1, 6 bases. The CDR3 extends over 14 amino acids. V was pared by 8 bases and J by 5 bases, with 18 bases between. Germline CDR1 SNHLY, CDR2 FYNNEI. The CDR3 sequence is CASLLTGTNYGYTF. In DNA, the CDR3 is TGTGCCAGCCTCCTAACCGGGACAAATTATGGCTACACCTTC.

V gene TRBV2 combines with J gene TRBJ2-5, with D unresolved. The CDR3 extends over 13 amino acids. From germline, CDR1 is SNHLY and CDR2 FYNNEI. Trimming took off 7 bases at V and 4 bases at J, with 13 bases between the two ends. The CDR3 region is CASTWVRSETQYF. The CDR3 nucleotides are TGTGCCAGCACCTGGGTTCGTTCAGAGACCCAGTACTTC.

The chain couples TRBV19 to TRBJ1-2; D is uncertain. Trimming cost V 9 bases and J 0 bases, with 11 bases left between them. The V gene's germline CDR1 is LNHDA and CDR2 SQIVND (reference sequence). This CDR3 has 13 residues. The CDR3 is CASSTQTNYGYTF. The CDR3 DNA reads TGTGCCAGCTCCACACAGACTAACTATGGCTACACCTTC.

This clonotype was counted only a few times. The J gene is TRBJ2-3, the V gene TRBV10-3, with TRBD2 matching over 12 bases. Germline assignment: CDR1 ENHRY and CDR2 SYGVKD. This CDR3 spans 16 amino acids. V was clipped by 7 bases and J by 1 base; unmatched bases: 6. Written as DNA, the CDR3 is TGTGCCATCACCCCGGGACTAGCGGGCGGCACAGATACGCAGTATTTT. Its protein product is CAITPGLAGGTDTQYF.

This clonotype was seen more than once but under ten times. The V gene is TRBV6-5, the J gene TRBJ2-5; 8 nucleotides line up with TRBD2. The germline V gene has CDR1 MNHEY and CDR2 SVGAGI. V gave up 5 bases and J gave up 4 bases; unmatched junction bases: 6. The CDR3 contains 14 residues. The CDR3 DNA follows: TGTGCCAGCAGTCACCGCGGGGGGCCAGAGACCCAGTACTTC. Translation gives CASSHRGGPETQYF.

The V call is TRBV9, the J call TRBJ1-4, with a tentative D call TRBD1 (5 bases). The V end was cut by 4 bases, the J end by 5 bases, with 15 bases between. Germline values: CDR1 SGDLS, CDR2 YYNGEE. The CDR3 is made up of 15 amino acids. The CDR3 DNA reads TGTGCCAGCAGCATGCGACCAGACAGAAATGAAAAACTGTTTTTT. Translated, it gives CASSMRPDRNEKLFF.

This clonotype appeared a few times. The chain is built from TRBV7-9 and TRBJ2-7; D uncertain. Trimming took 2 bases from V and 5 from J, leaving 7 bases between them. The CDR3 is made up of 12 amino acids. Germline lookup yields CDR1 SEHNR and CDR2 FQNEAQ (reference sequence). The CDR3 is CASSLTGDEQYF. In DNA, the CDR3 is TGTGCCAGCAGCTTAACCGGCGACGAGCAGTACTTC.

V usage is TRBV7-2 and J usage is TRBJ1-5; D remains unclear. Germline V CDR1 and CDR2: SGHTA, FQGNSA. The ends were cut back, 1 base at V and 5 bases at J, with 6 bases in the middle. The CDR3 extends over 13 amino acids. CDR3 DNA sequence: TGTGCCAGCAGCTTAGGGGCAGATCAGCCCCAGCATTTT. Its protein product is CASSLGADQPQHF.

This clonotype was found a few times. The V gene is TRBV20-1, the J gene TRBJ2-3; 14 positions agree with TRBD2. CDR1 and CDR2 from the germline V gene are DFQATT and SNEGSKA (reference sequence). The CDR3 runs to 15 residues. J lost 2 bases, V lost 3 bases, and 1 base had no gene match. The CDR3 spells CSARGLAGATDTQYF. As DNA, the CDR3 is TGCAGTGCTAGGGGACTAGCGGGGGCCACAGATACGCAGTATTTT.